This TCR beta chain was sequenced for a study of blood T cells in healthy people across ages. Study observations and caveats: Researchers judged that diversity estimates from one million T cells fell short of true values. Per million T cells, TCR beta diversity dropped about linearly as age rose.

Donors were healthy Caucasian individuals from Russia aged roughly 6 to 90. Per sample, at least 5 micrograms of total RNA were extracted. As regards this clonotype: Its antigen is still unknown.

V shed 4 bases and J 5 bases; nucleotides not matched to a gene: 9. The CDR3 loop spans 15 amino acids. Germline V CDR1 and CDR2: SGHTA, FQGNSA. PCR was performed a second time for about 7 to 11 cycles using a sample-barcoded 5' primer and a J-beta primer mix. TCRdb fed the 5' RACE reads into MiXCR, producing one record per CDR3 protein. Altogether some 780,000 distinct CDR3 sequences are present, roughly 56% being singletons, with the ten largest covering 25% to 30%. The source material was blood. The receptor's source is a middle-aged man in good health. J is TRBJ1-2 and V is TRBV7-2, with TRBD1 identical over 8 bases. The CDR3: CASSSPTGVLYGYTF. DNA of the CDR3: TGTGCCAGCAGCTCTCCGACAGGGGTGCTTTATGGCTACACCTTC.